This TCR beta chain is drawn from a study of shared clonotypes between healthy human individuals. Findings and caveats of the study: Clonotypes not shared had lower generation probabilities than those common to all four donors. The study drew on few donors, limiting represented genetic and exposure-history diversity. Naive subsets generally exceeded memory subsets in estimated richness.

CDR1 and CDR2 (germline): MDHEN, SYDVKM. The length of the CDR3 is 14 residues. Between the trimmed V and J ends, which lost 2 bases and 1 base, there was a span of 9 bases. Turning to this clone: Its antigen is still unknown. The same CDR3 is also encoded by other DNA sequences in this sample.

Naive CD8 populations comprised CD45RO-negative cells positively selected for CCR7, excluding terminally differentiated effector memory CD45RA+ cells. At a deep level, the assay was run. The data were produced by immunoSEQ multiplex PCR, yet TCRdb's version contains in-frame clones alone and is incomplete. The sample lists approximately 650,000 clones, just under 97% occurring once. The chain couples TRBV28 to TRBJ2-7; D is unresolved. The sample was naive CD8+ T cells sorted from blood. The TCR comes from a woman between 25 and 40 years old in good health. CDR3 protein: CASSLTGGSYEQYF. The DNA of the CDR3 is TGTGCCAGCAGTTTAACGGGCGGATCCTACGAGCAGTACTTC.